The text below deals with one T cell receptor (beta chain). This sample is drawn from a study of siplizumab effects on memory and regulatory T cells. The study assayed 95,000 to 100,000 TCR templates per sample. The protocol was immunoSEQ multiplex PCR, while the TCRdb copy is restricted to in-frame clones and leaves out a portion. The sample yields 100,000 or so clones, 91% seen once. Germline CDR1 reads ENHRY; CDR2 reads SYGVKD. This CDR3 contains 17 residues. With V trimmed by 6 bases and J by 3 bases, 7 bases remained unmatched. The chain couples TRBV10-3 to TRBJ2-2; 13 bases are shared with TRBD2. The TCR originated in a human donor in good health. Some clones in this sample may be carry-over from other donors' samples. Source material: CD4+ T cells sorted from blood. DNA of the CDR3: TGTGCCATCAGGAGGACTAGCGGGAGTAGGGACACCGGGGAGCTGTTTTTT. Translating it yields CAIRRTSGSRDTGELFF.